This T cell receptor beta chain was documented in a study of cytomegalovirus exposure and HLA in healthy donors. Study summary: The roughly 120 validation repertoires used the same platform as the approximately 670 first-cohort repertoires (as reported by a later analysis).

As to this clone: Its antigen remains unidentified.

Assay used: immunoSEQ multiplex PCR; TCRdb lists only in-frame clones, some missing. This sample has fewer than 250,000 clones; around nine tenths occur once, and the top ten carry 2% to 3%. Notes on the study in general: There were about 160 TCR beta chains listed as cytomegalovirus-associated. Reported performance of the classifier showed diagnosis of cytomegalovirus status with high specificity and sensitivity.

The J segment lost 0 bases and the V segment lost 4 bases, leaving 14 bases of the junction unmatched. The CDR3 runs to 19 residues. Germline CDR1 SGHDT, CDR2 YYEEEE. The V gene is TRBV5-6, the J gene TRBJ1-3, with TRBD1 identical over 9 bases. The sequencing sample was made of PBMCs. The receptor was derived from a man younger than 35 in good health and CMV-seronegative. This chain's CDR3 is CASSGPGTGNFFSGNTIYF. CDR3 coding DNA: TGTGCCAGCAGCGGACCCGGGACAGGGAATTTCTTCTCTGGAAACACCATATATTTT.